These 27 T cell receptor beta chains were all obtained from the same sample, sequenced in a study of tumor-infiltrating lymphocytes in primary liver carcinoma. The input was approximately 500 ng total RNA; TCR beta cDNA was made from it with a constant-region primer. Employing slightly modified ARM-PCR, three nested multiplex PCR rounds were run, and these gave rise to the TCR beta libraries. For approximately 11 cycles apiece, the opening two PCR rounds ran with TRBV1-TRBV30 forward primers and a C-beta reverse primer. One entry per CDR3 protein, called by TCRdb with MiXCR from the multiplex PCR reads. The sample shows approximately 42,000 distinct CDR3 sequences, roughly 80% of them seen only once. The tissue used was unsorted bulk material of roughly 17-33 mg. RNA and DNA were co-extracted from it with the AllPrep DNA/RNA mini kit. Sequences were obtained from tumor-adjacent normal liver tissue. These TCRs come from a woman aged 30 to 39 with primary liver carcinoma and hepatitis B virus infection.

This chain links TRBV7-8 with TRBJ1-5; D unclear. Germline CDR1 reads SGHVS; CDR2 reads FQNEAQ. The CDR3 spans 15 residues. V shed 5 bases and J shed 6 bases, with 17 bases lying between them. The CDR3 nucleotides are TGTGCCAGCAGCCTTACGGACCAGGTCGTTCAGCCCCAGCATTTT. Amino acid sequence: CASSLTDQVVQPQHF.

This clonotype has a count of ten or more. This is likely a read error, given that the CDR3 carries no conserved phenylalanine or tryptophan at its end. The chain joins TRBV30 to TRBJ1-1; possibly TRBD1 for D (5 bases). The germline V and J ends were trimmed by 8 bases and 0 bases, with 10 bases remaining between them. The CDR3 is 12 amino acids. Germline CDR1 is GTSNPN and CDR2 is SVGIG (reference sequence). The CDR3: CALEGLNTEAFL. CDR3 DNA: TGTGCCCTAGAGGGACTGAACACTGAAGCTTTCCTT.

Details on this clonotype: One end of the junction varies from germline; a read error may be responsible. This chain uses TRBV11-2 with TRBJ1-1; 7 nucleotides agree with TRBD1. The length of the CDR3 is 16 residues. Germline assignment: CDR1 SGHAT and CDR2 FQNNGV. CDR3 DNA: TGTGCCATCAGCCTACATCTTACAGGGGACGACACTGAAGCTTCATTT. Amino acid sequence: CAISLHLTGDDTEASF.

The sample holds one count of this clonotype. No conserved phenylalanine or tryptophan is present at the end of the CDR3, so a read error is the likely explanation. This chain uses TRBV4-2 with TRBJ1-2; possibly TRBD1 for D (5 bases). CDR1 LGHNA and CDR2 YNFKEQ come from the germline V gene. Trimming took 0 bases from V and 4 from J, leaving 18 bases between them. The CDR3 has 17 residues. CDR3 sequence: CASSQDSDTGALYGYTS. DNA for the CDR3: TGTGCCAGCAGCCAAGATTCGGATACCGGGGCACTCTATGGCTACACCTCC.

This clonotype occurred a few times. One end of the junction does not line up with germline, which may come from a read error. V usage is TRBV20-1 and J usage is TRBJ2-7, with D possibly being TRBD2 (5 bases). The germline V gene has CDR1 DFQATT and CDR2 SNEGSKA (reference sequence). CDR3 length: 14 residues. The CDR3 reads CSARDQRESSEQYF. The DNA for the CDR3 is TGCAGCGCTAGAGATCAAAGGGAGAGTAGCGAGCAGTACTTC.

As concerns this clonotype: The CDR3 ends on some other residue instead of the conserved phenylalanine or tryptophan, so this is likely a read error. The chain has TRBV11-2 and TRBJ1-1; 11 bases match TRBD1. From germline, CDR1 is SGHAT and CDR2 FQNNGV. The CDR3 has 15 amino acids. CDR3 residues: CASSPGTGGDTVAFL. CDR3 sequence (DNA): TGTGCCAGCAGCCCCGGGACAGGGGGGGACACTGTAGCTTTCCTT.

This clonotype was recorded once. One end of the junction fails to match germline, which may point to a read error. The rearrangement links TRBV7-8 to TRBJ2-3; 8 bases map to TRBD2. The CDR3 consists of 16 residues. CDR1 and CDR2 (germline): SGHVS, FQNEAQ. The DNA of the CDR3 is TGTGCCAGCAGCTTAGGAACGGGAGGGCCTGGAGATACGCGGTATTTT. Protein sequence: CASSLGTGGPGDTRYF.

Remarks on this clonotype: The junction does not match germline at one end; this may be a read error. CDR3: CACSDPARGEGHEQFF. Written as DNA, the CDR3 is TGTGCCTGCAGTGACCCAGCGAGAGGGGAGGGACATGAGCAGTTCTTC. The J gene is TRBJ2-1, the V gene TRBV6-1, with 7 bases lining up with TRBD2. The length of the CDR3 is 16 residues. Germline V lookup: CDR1 MNHNS, CDR2 SASEGT.

The chain uses TRBV11-2 and TRBJ2-7; D not resolved. V shed 7 bases and J shed 9 bases, with 13 bases lying between them. This CDR3 comprises 11 residues. Looked up from germline, CDR1 is SGHAT and CDR2 is FQNNGV. Written as DNA, the CDR3 is TGTGCCAGCAATCCAGCCAATGGGCAGTACTTC. Amino acids: CASNPANGQYF.

Comment on this clonotype: At one end the junction does not follow the germline gene, possibly because of a read error. The chain links TRBV5-1 to TRBJ2-1; D possibly corresponds to TRBD2 (6 bases). Germline V gene sequence: CDR1 SGHRS, CDR2 YFSETQ. CDR3 length: 15 residues. The CDR3 reads CASSLGGGKDNAQFF. The CDR3, as DNA: TGCGCCAGCAGCTTGGGAGGAGGGAAAGACAATGCGCAGTTCTTC. Looking up the rest from reference TRBV5-1 and TRBJ2-1 gives the full variable domain: KAGVTQTPRYLIKTRGQQVTLSCSPISGHRSVSWYQQTPGQGLQFLFEYFSETQRNKGNFPGRFSGRQFSNSRSEMNVSTLELGDSALYLCASSLGGGKDNAQFFGPGTRLTVL.

On this clonotype itself: A read error may produce the germline difference seen at one junction end. The chain carries TRBV6-2 or TRBV6-3 and TRBJ2-2; 9 bases are shared with TRBD1. The germline gives CDR1 MNHEY, CDR2 SVGEGT. The CDR3 totals 15 residues. CDR3 residues: CAMSLGTGWTGEMFF. CDR3 DNA sequence: TGTGCCATGTCCCTCGGGACAGGGTGGACTGGGGAGATGTTTTTT.

In regard to this clonotype: This clone may be a read error of a much larger clone one base away. The chain combines TRBV28 with TRBJ1-1; D might be TRBD1 (5 bases). The CDR3 runs 14 residues. CDR1 and CDR2 (germline): MDHEN, SYDVKM. Trimming removed 8 bases from V and 11 bases from J, with 24 bases in between. CDR3 DNA: TGTGCCAGCTCTGCCCCCGGGGGTGGGGTGTCTGCTTTCTTT. It is translated as CASSAPGGGVSAFF.

Sample share makes this clonotype medium-sized. The chain combines TRBV12-3 or TRBV12-4 with TRBJ2-5, with D uncertain. Between the trimmed V and J ends, which lost 6 bases and 0 bases, there was a span of 8 bases. This CDR3 is built from 13 residues. The CDR3 coding sequence is TGTGCCAGCAGCCTCGGGTACCAAGAGACCCAGTACTTC. Amino acid sequence: CASSLGYQETQYF.

Note on this clonotype: One end of the junction varies from germline; a read error may be responsible. The genes are TRBV11-1 and TRBJ2-7, with a weak D call TRBD2 (5 bases). CDR3 length: 14 amino acids. Germline V gene data show CDR1 as SGHAT and CDR2 as FQDESV (reference sequence). For the CDR3, the DNA is TGTGTCAGCAGCTTAGCGAAGGCCTCCTGCGAGCAGTACTTC. Amino acids: CVSSLAKASCEQYF.

With respect to this clonotype: Germline is not matched at one junction end, which may reflect a read error. The V call is TRBV11-2, the J call TRBJ2-1; D unresolved. The CDR3 has 13 residues. Germline values: CDR1 SGHAT, CDR2 FQNNGV. CDR3: CTSSLDSYNEQFF. As DNA, the CDR3 is TGTACCAGTAGCTTAGACTCCTACAATGAGCAGTTCTTC. Based on the CDR3 plus reference TRBV11-2 and TRBJ2-1, the full variable domain is EAGVAQSPRYKIIEKRQSVAFWCNPISGHATLYWYQQILGQGPKLLIQFQNNGVVDDSQLPKDRFSAERLKGVDSTLKIQPAKLEDSAVYLCTSSLDSYNEQFFGPGTRLTVL.

The chain is built from TRBV30 and TRBJ2-5; 7 nucleotides match TRBD2. Germline CDR1 GTSNPN, CDR2 SVGIG (reference sequence). CDR3 size: 13 residues. The CDR3 spells CYYTKREWETQYF. The CDR3 nucleotides read TGTTACTACACCAAGCGGGAATGGGAGACCCAGTACTTC. Using reference TRBV30 and TRBJ2-5 for the parts outside the CDR3, the full variable domain is SQTIHQWPATLVQPVGSPLSLECTVEGTSNPNLYWYRQAAGRGLQLLFYSVGIGQISSEVPQNLSASRPQDRQFILSSKKLLLSDSGFYLCYYTKREWETQYFGPGTRLLVL.

This chain joins TRBV4-3 and TRBJ2-3, with a possible D match to TRBD2 (5 bases). Germline lookup yields CDR1 LGHNA and CDR2 YSLEER. V was trimmed by 1 base and J by 4 bases, leaving 15 bases between them. The CDR3 is made up of 16 amino acids. CDR3 coding DNA: TGCGCCAGCAGCCAAGGAGGCAGGAGGCATTCAGATACGCAGTATTTT. Protein sequence: CASSQGGRRHSDTQYF.

Note on this clonotype: At one end the junction does not follow the germline gene, possibly because of a read error. The chain links TRBV6-1 to TRBJ2-2; weak D call: TRBD2 (5 bases). The CDR3 runs 16 residues. From germline, CDR1 is MNHNS and CDR2 SASEGT. CDR3 sequence (DNA): TGTGCCAGCAGTTTACGTGGAGGAGCGAACACCGGGGAGCTGCTTTTT. Translating it yields CASSLRGGANTGELLF.

Regarding this clonotype: At one of its ends the junction is not consistent with the germline gene, which may arise from a read error. This sequence joins TRBV12-3 or TRBV12-4 and TRBJ1-1; D is possibly TRBD1 (5 bases). CDR3 length equals 14 residues. The CDR3 region is CVSSGSGGNTEAFF. DNA of the CDR3: TGTGTCAGCAGTGGCTCCGGGGGGAATACTGAAGCTTTCTTT.

This clonotype is medium-sized (0.01 to 0.1%) in the sample. The chain combines TRBV13 with TRBJ2-1, with 13 positions matching TRBD2. From germline, CDR1 is PRHDT and CDR2 FYEKMQ (reference sequence). The CDR3 contains 16 residues. With 5 bases clipped from V and 4 bases from J, the junction kept 5 bases outside the gene matches. CDR3 DNA: TGTGCCAGCAGCACCGGGACTAGCGGGGCATACAATGAGCAGTTCTTC. This gives the protein CASSTGTSGAYNEQFF.

CDR3 bases: TGCAGTGCTCCTACTGGGGGGGATACGCAGTATTTT. Protein sequence: CSAPTGGDTQYF. The J gene is TRBJ2-3, the V gene TRBV20-1, with D perhaps TRBD2 (6 bases). Germline V lookup: CDR1 DFQATT, CDR2 SNEGSKA (reference sequence). CDR3 length equals 12 residues. The V and J ends lost 5 bases and 6 bases respectively, with 12 bases between them.

This clonotype was seen more than once but under ten times. A much larger clone differs from this one at a single base, so this may be a read error. The V gene is TRBV30, the J gene TRBJ2-7, with 11 bases fitting TRBD2. This CDR3 comprises 16 residues. Germline CDR1 GTSNPN, CDR2 SVGIG (reference sequence). Trimming at V came to 0 bases and at J to 2 bases, leaving 6 bases not matched to a gene. The DNA for the CDR3 is TGTGCCTGGAGTGTACGGCTAGCGGGAGGAACCTACGAGCAGTACTTC. Protein sequence: CAWSVRLAGGTYEQYF.

The rearrangement joins TRBV28 to TRBJ2-1, with TRBD2 matching over 7 bases. Germline V CDR1 and CDR2: MDHEN, SYDVKM. Germline trimming cut 10 bases from V and 1 base from J; bases unmatched to any gene: 16. The CDR3 covers 17 residues. The CDR3 DNA follows: TGTGCCAACATTCACTACGGGGGAGGGCTATCCTACAATGAGCAGTTCTTC. Its translation is CANIHYGGGLSYNEQFF.

Regarding this clonotype: This is likely a read error, given that the CDR3 carries no conserved phenylalanine or tryptophan at its end. This rearrangement joins TRBV4-3 to TRBJ2-2; D gene unclear. The CDR3 contains 12 residues. The germline V gene has CDR1 LGHNA and CDR2 YSLEER. The CDR3 bases are TGTGCCAGCAGACTTGGCACCTGGGAGCTGTTTTTA. This codes for CASRLGTWELFL.

In its sample, this clonotype was seen a few times. The gene calls are TRBV10-1 and TRBJ2-7, with D possibly matching TRBD2 (6 bases). The CDR3 length is 12 residues. Germline V gives CDR1 WNHNN, CDR2 SYGVQD (reference sequence). The CDR3 reads CTSSGASHEQYF. CDR3 nucleotide sequence: TGCACTAGCAGTGGAGCATCCCACGAGCAGTACTTC.

Regarding this clonotype: A read error may produce the germline difference seen at one junction end. This chain links TRBV12-3 or TRBV12-4 with TRBJ2-2; 8 bases are a match to TRBD2. This CDR3 is 16 amino acids long. The CDR3 DNA is TGTGCCAGCACCCCGGGAGTAGCGGGATACACCAGGGAGCTGTTTTTT. This codes for CASTPGVAGYTRELFF.

As concerns this clonotype: In this CDR3 the conserved last residue, phenylalanine or tryptophan, is missing, so a read error is likely. The chain carries TRBV4-3 and TRBJ1-2; D not resolved. CDR3 size: 14 residues. Germline V gene data show CDR1 as LGHNA and CDR2 as YSLEER. The CDR3 DNA is TGCGCCAGCTGCGCTGAGTTGGAGATCTATGACTACACCATC. Amino acid sequence: CASCAELEIYDYTI.